Shown below are 22 T cell receptor beta chains from a single sample sequenced in a study of blood T cell repertoires in COVID-19. Profiling relied on immunoSEQ multiplex PCR, and the TCRdb table lists in-frame clones only, not all of them. The sample includes about 280,000 clones, around 89% of them seen just once. Sequencing input: PBMCs or T cells enriched from blood (not recorded which). These receptor sequences come from a woman in her sixties or seventies in a cohort exposed to, infected with or recovered from COVID-19 (not recorded which).

The rearrangement uses TRBV5-6 and TRBJ1-4, with a possible D match to TRBD1 (6 bases). Trimming cost V 5 bases and J 6 bases, with 14 bases left between them. This CDR3 has 14 residues. From germline, CDR1 is SGHDT and CDR2 YYEEEE. This CDR3 reads CASSGEGGDEKLFF. The DNA for the CDR3 is TGTGCCAGCAGTGGAGAGGGGGGGGATGAAAAACTGTTTTTT.

The chain is built from TRBV24-1 and TRBJ2-7; TRBD2 is a possible D gene (7 bases). The CDR3 is 15 residues long. Germline lookup yields CDR1 KGHDR and CDR2 SFDVKD. Trimming shortened V by 8 bases and J by 2 bases, and 18 bases separated the two germline ends. DNA for the CDR3: TGTGCCACCATACACGGGGGGCGGGTCACCTACGAGCAGTACTTC. This translates into CATIHGGRVTYEQYF.

As regards this clone: Its ends do not fully match the called genes, so a read error is possible. V gene TRBV29-1 combines with J gene TRBJ2-2, with D uncertain. Germline CDR1 is SQVTM and CDR2 is ANQGSEA. This CDR3 is 11 amino acids long. The CDR3 reads CSAEARGELFF. The CDR3 DNA sequence: TGCAGCGCTGAAGCGCGGGGGGAGCTGTTTTTT.

This chain uses TRBV7-3 with TRBJ2-1; 9 positions match TRBD2. Germline assignment: CDR1 SGHTA and CDR2 FQGTGA. This CDR3 has 16 residues. The V and J ends lost 6 bases and 6 bases, in that order; junction bases with no gene match: 12. CDR3 protein: CASRSDLGLAGNEQFF. CDR3 coding DNA: TGTGCCAGCAGATCAGACCTGGGACTAGCTGGCAATGAGCAGTTCTTC. Looking up the rest from reference TRBV7-3 and TRBJ2-1 gives the full variable domain: GAGVSQTPSNKVTEKGKYVELRCDPISGHTALYWYRQSLGQGPEFLIYFQGTGAADDSGLPNDRFFAVRPEGSVSTLKIQRTERGDSAVYLCASRSDLGLAGNEQFFGPGTRLTVL.

The chain links TRBV5-3 to TRBJ2-5; 8 nucleotides agree with TRBD2. TRBV5-3 is reported as an ORF; its role is uncertain. The CDR3 is 17 residues long. The V gene end was trimmed by 0 bases and the J gene end by 9 bases; junction bases not matched to a gene: 16. The DNA for the CDR3 is TGTGCCAGAAGCTTGGAGGGTAGCGGGGACCTGAAGGGGGCCCAGTACTTC. This sequence encodes CARSLEGSGDLKGAQYF.

The J gene is TRBJ1-1, the V gene TRBV10-3, with a possible D match to TRBD1 (5 bases). The CDR3 sequence is 15 residues long. Per germline, CDR1 ENHRY and CDR2 SYGVKD. V was clipped by 11 bases and J by 6 bases, with 25 bases between them. DNA of the CDR3: TGTGCCGTCACTTCCGCGGGGTTCGGGGGGTCTGAAGCTTTCTTT. It encodes CAVTSAGFGGSEAFF.

This clone occurred once. The chain uses TRBV28 and TRBJ2-5, with 12 bases that match TRBD1. The CDR3 totals 17 residues. V trimming: 4 bases; J trimming: 5 bases; junction bases outside the gene matches: 11. Looked up from germline, CDR1 is MDHEN and CDR2 is SYDVKM. The CDR3 sequence: CASSWPGQGAFTETQYF. The CDR3 nucleotides are TGTGCCAGCAGTTGGCCGGGACAGGGGGCATTTACGGAGACCCAGTACTTC.

This chain connects TRBV18 to TRBJ1-1; 11 nucleotides agree with TRBD1. V lost 0 bases, J lost 1 base, and 4 bases stayed unmatched. This CDR3 spans 17 amino acids. Germline V lookup: CDR1 KGHSH, CDR2 LQKENI. The CDR3: CASSPPGQGGRNTEAFF. The CDR3 DNA sequence: TGTGCCAGCTCACCACCGGGACAGGGGGGAAGGAACACTGAAGCTTTCTTT.

V usage is TRBV18 and J usage is TRBJ1-2, with D maybe TRBD1 (6 bases). The V end was cut by 5 bases, the J end by 4 bases, with 14 bases between. The length of the CDR3 is 14 residues. CDR1 is KGHSH, CDR2 LQKENI, per germline. The CDR3 reads CASSTTGQVYGYTF. CDR3 bases: TGTGCCAGCTCAACCACAGGGCAGGTCTATGGCTACACCTTC.

The rearrangement links TRBV28 to TRBJ2-2, with D possibly being TRBD1 (5 bases). V lost 1 base and J 5 bases, leaving 14 bases between the germline ends. There are 16 residues in the CDR3. Germline CDR1 reads MDHEN; CDR2 reads SYDVKM. This CDR3 is CASSLFGRKGTGELFF. The CDR3 nucleotides read TGTGCCAGCAGTTTATTTGGTCGTAAGGGGACCGGGGAGCTGTTTTTT.

The rearrangement uses TRBV19 and TRBJ1-1, with D possibly matching TRBD1 (5 bases). This CDR3 has 14 residues. Per the germline V gene, CDR1 is LNHDA and CDR2 is SQIVND (reference sequence). V lost 4 bases and J 1 base, leaving 10 bases between the germline ends. CDR3 nucleotide sequence: TGTGCCAGTAGTACTGGGGCGGAGAACACTGAAGCTTTCTTT. This codes for CASSTGAENTEAFF.

The CDR3 protein is CASSSEPRNSPLHF. Here the CDR3 DNA reads TGTGCCAGCAGCTCCGAACCCAGGAATTCACCCCTCCACTTT. The chain links TRBV11-1 to TRBJ1-6; no firm D call. The CDR3 contains 14 residues. The V gene's germline CDR1 is SGHAT and CDR2 FQDESV (reference sequence). The V end was cut by 4 bases, the J end by 7 bases, with 11 bases between.

The chain links TRBV15 to TRBJ2-3, with 11 positions matching TRBD2. V shed 5 bases, J shed 5 bases, and the junction held 9 bases outside the gene matches. CDR3 length: 16 amino acids. CDR1 is LNHNV and CDR2 is YYDKDF in the germline V gene (reference sequence). CDR3 amino acids: CATSPRIAGGRDTQYF. CDR3 nucleotides: TGTGCCACCAGCCCCCGGATAGCGGGAGGGCGAGATACGCAGTATTTT.

This sequence joins TRBV9 and TRBJ2-2; no clear D. Germline values: CDR1 SGDLS, CDR2 YYNGEE. V was trimmed by 3 bases and J by 6 bases, leaving 12 bases between them. The CDR3 runs 14 residues. The CDR3 nucleotides read TGTGCCAGCAGCGGAGACACAAGTGCCGGGGAGCTGTTTTTT. It specifies CASSGDTSAGELFF. The full variable domain, in which reference TRBV9 and TRBJ2-2 provide the parts outside the CDR3, is DSGVTQTPKHLITATGQRVTLRCSPRSGDLSVYWYQQSLDQGLQFLIQYYNGEERAKGNILERFSAQQFPDLHSELNLSSLELGDSALYFCASSGDTSAGELFFGEGSRLTVL.

The genes are TRBV24-1 and TRBJ1-2, with D possibly being TRBD1 (5 bases). The CDR3 contains 13 residues. Deletions cut 3 bases from V and 4 bases from J, with 8 bases between. The V gene's germline CDR1 is KGHDR and CDR2 SFDVKD. The CDR3 spells CATSDRDFYGYTF. The CDR3 DNA sequence: TGTGCCACCAGTGATAGGGACTTCTATGGCTACACCTTC.

This chain links TRBV4-3 with TRBJ1-3; TRBD1 is a possible D gene (5 bases). The CDR3 length is 16 residues. CDR1 LGHNA and CDR2 YSLEER come from the germline V gene. The germline V and J ends were trimmed by 0 bases and 3 bases, with 12 bases remaining between them. The chain's CDR3 is CASSQENGQGGNTIYF. Written as DNA, the CDR3 is TGCGCCAGCAGCCAAGAGAATGGGCAGGGTGGAAACACCATATATTTT.

This chain connects TRBV10-1 to TRBJ1-2; a weak D match, TRBD1 (5 bases). V was shortened by 3 bases and J by 9 bases, with 11 bases between the two germline ends. Germline CDR1 reads WNHNN; CDR2 reads SYGVQD (reference sequence). The CDR3 consists of 12 residues. CDR3 amino acids: CASSDTQGSYTF. CDR3 bases: TGCGCCAGCAGTGACACCCAGGGTAGCTACACCTTC.

The chain joins TRBV7-8 to TRBJ2-3, with D maybe TRBD2 (5 bases). CDR3 length: 12 amino acids. Looked up from germline, CDR1 is SGHVS and CDR2 is FQNEAQ. Trimming removed 6 bases from V and 5 bases from J, with 9 bases in between. The CDR3 nucleotides are TGTGCCAGCAGTAGAGGAGGAGATACGCAGTATTTT. It encodes CASSRGGDTQYF.

This chain uses TRBV14 with TRBJ2-7; 14 nucleotides agree with TRBD2. This CDR3 has 16 residues. The V segment lost 4 bases and the J segment 3 bases; nucleotides outside the gene matches: 5. Germline lookup yields CDR1 SGHDN and CDR2 FVKESK. The CDR3 nucleotides read TGTGCCAGCAGCCCCGGACTAGCGGGAGGTAGCTACGAGCAGTACTTC. It encodes CASSPGLAGGSYEQYF.

Only one count was recorded for this clone. V and J are TRBV5-1 and TRBJ2-7; TRBD2 is a possible D gene (7 bases). Trimming shortened V by 10 bases and J by 2 bases, and 31 bases separated the two germline ends. The germline V gene has CDR1 SGHRS and CDR2 YFSETQ. The CDR3 has 18 residues. The CDR3: CACARTPGGRGRAYEQYF. In DNA, the CDR3 is TGCGCCTGCGCACGTACCCCCGGAGGGAGGGGGAGGGCCTACGAGCAGTACTTC.

DNA for the CDR3: TGTGCCAGCATCCTCCGGGACAGGGTCACTGAAGCTTTCTTT. Translated, it gives CASILRDRVTEAFF. This chain joins TRBV28 and TRBJ1-1; 9 bases are shared with TRBD1. V was clipped by 7 bases and J by 4 bases; unmatched bases: 7. The CDR3 is 14 residues long. The V gene's germline CDR1 is MDHEN and CDR2 SYDVKM.

The chain employs TRBV18 and TRBJ1-5; TRBD1 matches 8 bases. Unmatched junction bases numbered 9, after V lost 2 bases and J lost 3 bases. The CDR3 spans 17 residues. CDR1 and CDR2 from the germline V gene are KGHSH and LQKENI. The CDR3 DNA sequence: TGTGCCAGCTCACCAGCAAGCCGGGACAGGTACAATCAGCCCCAGCATTTT. This sequence encodes CASSPASRDRYNQPQHF.